The entry that follows covers one T cell receptor (beta chain) sequence. There are 14 residues in the CDR3. V was cut by 6 bases and J by 1 base, with 13 bases left in between. Germline loops: CDR1 SQVTM, CDR2 ANQGSEA. This sample stems from a study of T-cell reconstitution after alpha-beta-depleted transplantation in children. The TCRbeta library was prepared with unique molecular identifiers. MiXCR was run by TCRdb on the PCR reads, yielding one entry per CDR3 protein. The table has approximately 350,000 distinct CDR3 sequences, 15% to 20% seen once; the top ten hold roughly 40%. This clonotype was sampled from a male patient aged 2 to 10 who had a stem cell transplant for acute lymphoblastic leukemia, so the T cells may come from the graft donor. The rearrangement uses TRBV29-1 and TRBJ2-1; D remains unclear. The sample consisted of PBMCs, mostly from graft donor cells, taken 360 days after TCRalphabeta/CD19-depleted stem cell transplant. The CDR3 DNA follows: TGCAGCGTCTCCGGCCCCCAATCCTACAATGAGCAGTTCTTC. It is translated as CSVSGPQSYNEQFF.